The rows below give T cell receptor beta chains drawn from one sample of a study of T cell repertoires in cytomegalovirus infection. MiXCR, run by TCRdb on the reads, gives a single entry per CDR3 protein. Found here are roughly 800,000 distinct CDR3 sequences, roughly 28% of them singletons; the top ten hold 13%. No antigen has been identified for these receptors. The material was cultured CD8+ T cells from PBMCs, obtained from culture after CMV antigen stimulation. The receptors were sampled from a human donor in good health (CMV status not recorded). Some clones in this sample may be carry-over from other donors' samples. CDR3s include the opening cysteine and the closing phenylalanine or tryptophan. A D gene is named only where the DNA matches it firmly. Expanded clones get a size class; other rows say once, few or many, or leave the size out.

clone_size	v_call	j_call	d_call	cdr3_nt	cdr3_aa
once	TRBV6-5	TRBJ1-1	.	TGTGCCAGCAGTTACTCTGTGAGGCTTGAAGCTTTCTTT	CASSYSVRLEAFF
.	TRBV13	TRBJ1-5	.	TGTGCCAGCAGCTTAGGAAGAAACCCCAATCAGCCCCAGCATTTT	CASSLGRNPNQPQHF
few	TRBV11-3	TRBJ2-5	TRBD1	TGTGCCAGCAGCCCCGGACAGGGAAGGAGGTACCGAGAGACCCAGTACTTC	CASSPGQGRRYRETQYF
.	TRBV20-1	TRBJ2-3	.	TGCAGTGTCAGCTCCAACAGGATGGTGACAGATACGCAGTATTTT	CSVSSNRMVTDTQYF
.	TRBV24-1	TRBJ2-7	TRBD1	TGTGCCACCAGGAGAGATGGACAGGGGAGAGGCTACGAGCAGTACTTC	CATRRDGQGRGYEQYF
.	TRBV27	TRBJ1-1	.	TGTGCCAGCAGGGATGGGGGGCAGCTCACTGAAGCTTTCTTT	CASRDGGQLTEAFF
.	TRBV27	TRBJ2-3	.	TGTGCCAGCAGTTACGCAGTCACAGATACGCAGTATTTT	CASSYAVTDTQYF
medium-sized	TRBV6-6	TRBJ1-3	.	TGTGCCAGCAGTTACAGCTCTGGAAACACCATATATTTT	CASSYSSGNTIYF
.	TRBV4-1	TRBJ2-1	.	TGCGCCAGCAGCCAAGCAATGAGCTCCTACAATGAGCAGTTCTTC	CASSQAMSSYNEQFF
few	TRBV6-1	TRBJ2-2	.	TGTGCCAGCACTCAAGGACCTACCGGGGAGCTGTTTTTT	CASTQGPTGELFF
.	TRBV7-6	TRBJ2-3	.	TGTGCCAGCAGTCTAGCCGGGACTCAGGGCGCAGATACGCAGTATTTT	CASSLAGTQGADTQYF
many	TRBV7-8	TRBJ1-6	.	TGTGCCAGCCGGGGGACGGGGGCGGGGGTCGTAGATTCACCCCTCCACTTT	CASRGTGAGVVDSPLHF
.	TRBV5-3	TRBJ2-5	.	TGTGCCAGCAGCTTTGGGGAGATGGAGGGCGAGACCCAGTACTTC	CASSFGEMEGETQYF
many	TRBV29-1	TRBJ2-2	TRBD2	TGCAGCGTTGTTGTTAGCGGGGGCACCGGGGAGCTGTTTTTT	CSVVVSGGTGELFF
.	TRBV7-9	TRBJ1-5	TRBD1	TGTGCCAGCAGCGCGCTGGGACAGGGCAATCAGCCCCAGCATTTT	CASSALGQGNQPQHF
.	TRBV19	TRBJ1-2	.	TGTGCCAGTAGTCCCTTTTCTATGGGCTACACCTTC	CASSPFSMGYTF
.	TRBV6-6	TRBJ2-4	.	TGTGCCAGCAGTACACACAGGGACCTGACCAAAAACATTCAGTACTTC	CASSTHRDLTKNIQYF
few	TRBV6-1	TRBJ2-3	TRBD1	TGTGCCAGCAGCCGGACAGGGCAGGGAGATACGCAGTATTTT	CASSRTGQGDTQYF
.	TRBV28	TRBJ2-5	.	TGTGCCAGCCAGGGCCCGAATTACCTCCAAGAGACCCAGTACTTC	CASQGPNYLQETQYF
few	TRBV7-9	TRBJ2-1	TRBD1	TGTGCCAGCAGCTTACGTGGACAGGGAGCCTACAATGAGCAGTTCTTC	CASSLRGQGAYNEQFF
few	TRBV2	TRBJ2-4	.	TGTGCCAGCCTACTAGCCAAAAACATTCAGTACTTC	CASLLAKNIQYF
few	TRBV7-9	TRBJ2-5	.	TGTGCCAACTCCCAAGAGACCCAGTACTTC	CANSQETQYF
.	TRBV6-5	TRBJ1-1	.	TGTGCCAGCAGAGCCTCCCGGACAATCCGGACTGAAGCTTTCTTT	CASRASRTIRTEAFF
.	TRBV6-2/TRBV6-3	TRBJ1-2	TRBD1	TGTGCCAGCCTCCGACAGGGGTTTCCTGACGGCTACACCTTC	CASLRQGFPDGYTF
.	TRBV4-3	TRBJ1-2	.	TGCGCCAGCAGCACCCGGAAGGGGGATGACTATGGCTACACCTTC	CASSTRKGDDYGYTF
once	TRBV18	TRBJ2-2	.	TGTGCCAGCTCAAGCCTTGGCGGGGAGCTGTTTTTT	CASSSLGGELFF
many	TRBV28	TRBJ2-3	.	TGTGCCAGCAGTCTCGGACGCCGATTTCATTCAGATACGCAGTATTTT	CASSLGRRFHSDTQYF
.	TRBV19	TRBJ1-2	.	TGTGCCAGTAAATCGGTATCATCCACTAACTATGGCTACACCTTC	CASKSVSSTNYGYTF
few	TRBV6-5	TRBJ1-2	.	TGTGCCAGCAGTTACTCGCCAGGGGATGGCTACACCTTC	CASSYSPGDGYTF
many	TRBV24-1	TRBJ2-1	TRBD1	TGTGCCACCTCGCCTTGGCAGGGGGCTTACAATGAGCAGTTCTTC	CATSPWQGAYNEQFF
.	TRBV29-1	TRBJ2-1	.	TGCAGCGTCCTAACTTTGTCGGGCCCAAGGGCAGGTGAGCAGTTCTTC	CSVLTLSGPRAGEQFF
few	TRBV15	TRBJ2-1	.	TGTGCCACCAGCCGCCCAGGGGAGACTGAGCAGTTCTTC	CATSRPGETEQFF
few	TRBV11-2	TRBJ2-5	.	TGTGCCAGCAGCCCTTTCCCGGCCAGCGAGGAGACCCAGTACTTC	CASSPFPASEETQYF
.	TRBV4-3	TRBJ2-3	.	TGCGCCAGCAGCCAAGATACAGGGTTTATAGATACGCAGTATTTT	CASSQDTGFIDTQYF
.	TRBV7-9	TRBJ2-1	TRBD1	TGTGCCAGCAGCCCCACAACAGGGGGATCGGCGAATGAGCAGTTCTTC	CASSPTTGGSANEQFF
.	TRBV7-9	TRBJ2-1	.	TGTGCCAGCAGCCTGATTGGGGGAGCGGCCTACAATGAGCAGTTCTTC	CASSLIGGAAYNEQFF
.	TRBV27	TRBJ2-1	TRBD1	TGTGCCAGCATGAGCAGGGGGCTTACGAGGCAGTTCTTC	CASMSRGLTRQFF
few	TRBV20-1	TRBJ1-1	.	TGCAGTGCTAGTTTAGGGGTTGAAGCTTTCTTT	CSASLGVEAFF
many	TRBV2	TRBJ1-2	.	TGTGCCAGCAGTGGACCCCGGGACGGTGGTCTCTATGGCTACACCTTC	CASSGPRDGGLYGYTF
few	TRBV12-3/TRBV12-4	TRBJ1-1	TRBD1	TGTGCCAGCAGTTCACAGGGGTGGGCTTTCTTT	CASSSQGWAFF
few	TRBV6-6	TRBJ1-5	.	TGTGCCAGCAGTTACTCGATCCCGGGCCACAATCAGCCCCAGCATTTT	CASSYSIPGHNQPQHF
.	TRBV25-1	TRBJ1-2	.	TGTGCCAGCAGTGAACGCGGGTATAGGGTAGGCTATGGCTACACCTTC	CASSERGYRVGYGYTF
few	TRBV7-3	TRBJ2-1	.	TGTGCCAGCAGCTTACAACCGGGTGCCAATGAGCAGTTCTTC	CASSLQPGANEQFF
few	TRBV25-1	TRBJ2-3	.	TGTGCCAGCAGTGAATATTATCCGACCCTCTCTAGCACAGATACGCAGTATTTT	CASSEYYPTLSSTDTQYF
.	TRBV4-2	TRBJ2-2	TRBD2	TGTGCCAGCAGCTCCCGAACGGGGGGAGCCGGCACCGGGGAGCTGTTTTTT	CASSSRTGGAGTGELFF